Presented here are 3 T cell receptor beta chains from one specimen sequenced in a study of ipilimumab plus nivolumab after autologous stem cell transplantation. This table comes from immunoSEQ multiplex PCR, and its TCRdb copy is limited to in-frame clones, with some not included. This table holds 20,000 to 25,000 clones, roughly 74% found once. The source material was PBMCs, sampled in a trial of ipilimumab plus nivolumab as post-transplant consolidation. Receptors were obtained from a male donor with diffuse large B-cell lymphoma.

The chain is built from TRBV14 and TRBJ2-1; D call uncertain. Germline V CDR1 and CDR2: SGHDN, FVKESK. This CDR3 is built from 12 residues. Trimming stripped 0 bases from V and 7 bases from J, with 4 bases between. The CDR3 protein is CASSQELNEQFF. Here the CDR3 DNA reads TGTGCCAGCAGCCAAGAATTAAATGAGCAGTTCTTC.

The table lists this clone with a few counts. The V gene is TRBV9, the J gene TRBJ2-7; D unresolved. The ends were cut back, 0 bases at V and 2 bases at J, with 12 bases in the middle. The CDR3 runs 15 residues. CDR1 SGDLS and CDR2 YYNGEE come from the germline V gene. In nucleotides, the CDR3 is TGTGCCAGCAGCGTAGAACCGACAAGGGCCTACGAGCAGTACTTC. Amino acid sequence: CASSVEPTRAYEQYF.

This clone was counted once. The chain combines TRBV5-1 with TRBJ2-7, with 13 bases identical to TRBD2. The CDR3 length is 16 residues. Germline CDR1 SGHRS, CDR2 YFSETQ. Germline trimming cut 4 bases from V and 1 base from J; bases unmatched to any gene: 5. The CDR3 DNA reads as TGCGCCAGCAGCATAGGACTAGCGGGGGTATCCTACGAGCAGTACTTC. This gives the protein CASSIGLAGVSYEQYF.